The source of this T cell receptor (beta chain) is a study of lymphopenia after photon versus proton radiotherapy. Sequencing was performed with immunoSEQ multiplex PCR; in TCRdb, only in-frame clones are kept and a portion is missing. Counted here are some 55,000 clones, 80% to 90% occurring once; the ten biggest clones make up 25% to 30%. A few counts support this clone. Sequenced here: peripheral blood, sampled from a patient treated with photon-based radiotherapy. This receptor was obtained from a man in his forties or fifties with gastric cancer.

CDR3 in DNA: TGTGCCAGCAGGGAGGGGGGTTCGGCCACTGAAGCTTTCTTT. Translating it yields CASREGGSATEAFF. The chain links TRBV6-5 to TRBJ1-1; tentative D call: TRBD1 (6 bases). CDR1 and CDR2 from the germline V gene are MNHEY and SVGAGI. V was pared by 6 bases and J by 4 bases, with 15 bases between. There are 14 residues in the CDR3.